This T cell receptor (beta chain) was observed in a study of T-cell memory formation after mild COVID-19. General observations from the study: Detection of some responders pre-infection suggested pre-existing cross-reactive memory T cells participated. What remained unconfirmed was the SARS-CoV-2 specificity of second-wave clones peaking on day 37. Later expanders leaned toward CD4+, whereas clones contracting from day 15 to 85 were balanced CD4/CD8.

Sample share makes this clonotype medium-sized. Its antigen is unknown. TCR alpha and TCR beta cDNA libraries with sample barcodes and UMIs came from 5'RACE using constant-segment primers. TCRdb passed the 5' RACE reads through MiXCR, listing each CDR3 protein once. The sample holds under 35,000 distinct CDR3 sequences, around 7.2% seen once. Germline lookup yields CDR1 SGHKS and CDR2 YYEKEE (reference sequence). There are 15 residues in the CDR3. V gave up 5 bases and J gave up 1 base, with 15 bases separating them. V usage is TRBV5-5 and J usage is TRBJ2-5, with D unclear. Sequencing was performed on PBMCs or a T cell subset sorted from them (not recorded which). This TCR was recovered from an adult woman who had mild COVID-19 (a few samples of this study predate the infection). Cell type and time point are not known. Here the CDR3 reads CASSTPGRSQETQYF. The CDR3, as DNA: TGTGCCAGCAGTACCCCCGGGCGGTCCCAAGAGACCCAGTACTTC.